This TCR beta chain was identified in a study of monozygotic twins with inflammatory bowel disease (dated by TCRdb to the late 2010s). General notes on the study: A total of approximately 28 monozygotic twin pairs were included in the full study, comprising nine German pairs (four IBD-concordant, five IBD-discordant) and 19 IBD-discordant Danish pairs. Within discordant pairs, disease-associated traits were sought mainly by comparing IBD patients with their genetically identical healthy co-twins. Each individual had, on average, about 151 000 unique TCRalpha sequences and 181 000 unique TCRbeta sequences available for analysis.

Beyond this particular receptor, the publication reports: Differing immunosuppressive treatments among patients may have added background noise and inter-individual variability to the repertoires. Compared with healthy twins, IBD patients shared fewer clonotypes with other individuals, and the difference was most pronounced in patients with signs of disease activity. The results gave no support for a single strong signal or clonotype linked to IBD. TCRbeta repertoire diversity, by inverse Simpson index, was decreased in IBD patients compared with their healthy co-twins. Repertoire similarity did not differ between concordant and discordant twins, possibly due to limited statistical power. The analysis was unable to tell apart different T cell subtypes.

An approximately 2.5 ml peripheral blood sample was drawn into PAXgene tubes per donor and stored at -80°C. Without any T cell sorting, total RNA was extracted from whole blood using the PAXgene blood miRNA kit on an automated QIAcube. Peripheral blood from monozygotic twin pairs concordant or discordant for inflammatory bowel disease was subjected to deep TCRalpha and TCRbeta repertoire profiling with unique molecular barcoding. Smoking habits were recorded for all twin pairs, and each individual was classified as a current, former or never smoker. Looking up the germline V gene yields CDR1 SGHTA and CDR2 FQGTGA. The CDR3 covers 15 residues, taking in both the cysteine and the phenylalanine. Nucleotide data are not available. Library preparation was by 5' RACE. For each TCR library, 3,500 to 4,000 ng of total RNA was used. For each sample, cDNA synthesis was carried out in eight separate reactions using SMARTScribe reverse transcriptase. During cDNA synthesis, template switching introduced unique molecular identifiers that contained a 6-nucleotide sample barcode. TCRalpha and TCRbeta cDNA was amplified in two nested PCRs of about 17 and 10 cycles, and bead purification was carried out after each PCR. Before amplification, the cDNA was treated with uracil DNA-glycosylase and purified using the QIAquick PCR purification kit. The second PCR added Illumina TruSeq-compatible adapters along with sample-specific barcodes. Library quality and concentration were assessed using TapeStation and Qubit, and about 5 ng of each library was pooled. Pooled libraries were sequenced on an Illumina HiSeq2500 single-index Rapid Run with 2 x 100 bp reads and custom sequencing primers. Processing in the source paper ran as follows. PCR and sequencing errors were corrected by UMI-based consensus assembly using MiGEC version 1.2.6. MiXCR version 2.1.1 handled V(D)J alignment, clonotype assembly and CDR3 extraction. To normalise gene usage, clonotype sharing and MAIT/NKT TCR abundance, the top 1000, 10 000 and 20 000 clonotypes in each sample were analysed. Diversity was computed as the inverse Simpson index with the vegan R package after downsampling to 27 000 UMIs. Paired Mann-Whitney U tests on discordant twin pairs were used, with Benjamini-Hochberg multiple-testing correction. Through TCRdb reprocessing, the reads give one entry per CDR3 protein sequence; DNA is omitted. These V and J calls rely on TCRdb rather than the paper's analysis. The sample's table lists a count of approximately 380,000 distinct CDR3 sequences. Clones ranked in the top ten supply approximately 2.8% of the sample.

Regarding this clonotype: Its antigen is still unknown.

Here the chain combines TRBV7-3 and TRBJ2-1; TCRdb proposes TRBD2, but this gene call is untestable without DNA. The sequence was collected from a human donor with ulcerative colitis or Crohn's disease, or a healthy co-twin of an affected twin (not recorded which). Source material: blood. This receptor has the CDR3 CASSPTGTSYNEQFF.